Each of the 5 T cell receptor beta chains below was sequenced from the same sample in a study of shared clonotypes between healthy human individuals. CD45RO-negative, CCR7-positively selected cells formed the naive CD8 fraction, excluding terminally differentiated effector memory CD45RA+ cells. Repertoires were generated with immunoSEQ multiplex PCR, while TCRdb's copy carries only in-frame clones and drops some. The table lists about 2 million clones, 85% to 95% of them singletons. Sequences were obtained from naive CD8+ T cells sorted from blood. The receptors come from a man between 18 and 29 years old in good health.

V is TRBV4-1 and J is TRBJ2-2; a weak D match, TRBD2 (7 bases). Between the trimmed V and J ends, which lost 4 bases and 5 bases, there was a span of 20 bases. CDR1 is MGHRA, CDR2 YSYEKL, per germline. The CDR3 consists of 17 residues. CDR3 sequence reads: CASSPPWGGAETGELFF. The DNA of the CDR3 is TGCGCCAGCAGCCCCCCGTGGGGGGGCGCGGAAACCGGGGAGCTGTTTTTT.

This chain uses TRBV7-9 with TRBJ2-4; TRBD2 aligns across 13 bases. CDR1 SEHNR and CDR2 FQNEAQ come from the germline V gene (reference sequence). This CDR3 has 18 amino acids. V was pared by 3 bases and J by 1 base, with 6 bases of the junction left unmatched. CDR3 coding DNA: TGTGCCAGCAGCTTTGGACTAGCGGGGGATGTGGCCAAAAACATTCAGTACTTC. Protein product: CASSFGLAGDVAKNIQYF.

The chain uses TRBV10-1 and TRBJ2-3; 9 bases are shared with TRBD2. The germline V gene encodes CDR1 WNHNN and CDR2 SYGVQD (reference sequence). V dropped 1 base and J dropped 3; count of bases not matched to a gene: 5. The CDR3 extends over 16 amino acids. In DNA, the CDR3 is TGCGCCAGCAGTGAGTTAGGGAGCGGGGGGACAGATACGCAGTATTTT. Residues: CASSELGSGGTDTQYF.

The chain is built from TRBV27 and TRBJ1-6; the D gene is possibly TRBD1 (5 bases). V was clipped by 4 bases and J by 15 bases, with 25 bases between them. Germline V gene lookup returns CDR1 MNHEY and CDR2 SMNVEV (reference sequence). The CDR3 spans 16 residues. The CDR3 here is CASSSVGAPLFKGLHF. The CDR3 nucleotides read TGTGCCAGCAGTTCGGTAGGGGCTCCACTTTTCAAAGGCCTCCACTTT.

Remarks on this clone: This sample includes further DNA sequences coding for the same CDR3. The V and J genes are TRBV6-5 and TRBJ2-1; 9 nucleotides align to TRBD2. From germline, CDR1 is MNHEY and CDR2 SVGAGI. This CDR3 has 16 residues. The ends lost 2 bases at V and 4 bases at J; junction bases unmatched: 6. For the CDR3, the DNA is TGTGCCAGCAGTTACGGTCTAGCGGGACTTTACAATGAGCAGTTCTTC. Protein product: CASSYGLAGLYNEQFF.